The 26 T cell receptor beta chains listed next were all sequenced from one sample in a study of beta chain features in type 1 diabetes. Study conclusions and caveats: All four CD4+ subsets from Type 1 diabetes patients carried moderately but significantly shorter TCRB CDR3s.

cDNA synthesis used the whole RNA isolate, giving expressed TCRB sequences. The protocol was immunoSEQ multiplex PCR, while the TCRdb copy is restricted to in-frame clones and leaves out a portion. The profile covers 130,000 or so clones, with 7.5% to 9.5% appearing a single time and approximately 0.7% taken by the ten largest. Antigens for these TCRs are unknown. Sequenced sample: central memory CD4+ T cells from blood. These receptors came from a man aged 30 to 39 with type 1 diabetes.

The J gene is TRBJ1-2, the V gene TRBV19, with TRBD1 matching 9 bases. In germline, CDR1 is LNHDA, CDR2 SQIVND (reference sequence). The CDR3 loop spans 17 amino acids. V trimming: 6 bases; J trimming: 2 bases; junction bases outside the gene matches: 13. CDR3 nucleotide sequence: TGTGCCAGTAGCCGTTCCGGGACAGGGAGCTTCAACTATGGCTACACCTTC. Its protein is CASSRSGTGSFNYGYTF.

This clone was seen only a few times. V gene TRBV10-3 combines with J gene TRBJ2-7, with D maybe TRBD2 (6 bases). CDR3 length equals 14 residues. V shed 6 bases and J shed 2 bases, with 14 bases lying between them. Germline assignment: CDR1 ENHRY and CDR2 SYGVKD. CDR3 in DNA: TGTGCCATCAGGGAGGGAGCGGGCCCCTACGAGCAGTACTTC. Its translation: CAIREGAGPYEQYF.

The chain employs TRBV5-1 and TRBJ2-7; 12 nucleotides line up with TRBD2. The CDR3 contains 15 residues. The V gene end was trimmed by 5 bases and the J gene end by 3 bases; junction bases not matched to a gene: 6. CDR1 and CDR2 from the germline V gene are SGHRS and YFSETQ. The CDR3 protein is CASSVGLAGRYEQYF. The CDR3 nucleotides are TGCGCCAGCAGTGTGGGACTAGCGGGCCGCTACGAGCAGTACTTC.

This chain connects TRBV25-1 to TRBJ2-7; 9 bases agree with TRBD1. The CDR3 extends over 15 amino acids. With V trimmed by 5 bases and J by 4 bases, 9 bases remained unmatched. Germline values: CDR1 MGHDK, CDR2 SYGVNS. The DNA for the CDR3 is TGTGCCAGCAGTCTCTCGACAGGGGGGAGATACGAGCAGTACTTC. Amino acid sequence: CASSLSTGGRYEQYF.

The table lists this clone with a few counts. The chain uses TRBV5-1 and TRBJ2-2; 7 bases agree with TRBD1. CDR1 SGHRS and CDR2 YFSETQ come from the germline V gene. This CDR3 is built from 14 residues. V gave up 4 bases and J gave up 1 base; unmatched junction bases: 1. The CDR3 loop is CASSRDRNTGELFF. The CDR3 DNA sequence: TGCGCCAGCAGCCGGGACAGGAACACCGGGGAGCTGTTTTTT.

This clone was counted a few times. The rearrangement uses TRBV5-1 and TRBJ2-5, with D maybe TRBD2 (5 bases). The CDR3 is 13 residues long. The V end was cut by 1 base, the J end by 5 bases, with 9 bases between. Germline V lookup: CDR1 SGHRS, CDR2 YFSETQ. CDR3 nucleotide sequence: TGCGCCAGCAGCTTGACTAGGATGGAGACCCAGTACTTC. Residues: CASSLTRMETQYF.

This clone was seen a few times. The rearrangement uses TRBV7-9 and TRBJ2-5, with a weak D call TRBD1 (6 bases). Germline loops: CDR1 SEHNR, CDR2 FQNEAQ (reference sequence). V was shortened by 1 base and J by 4 bases, with 13 bases between the two germline ends. This CDR3 is 15 amino acids long. Here the CDR3 DNA reads TGTGCCAGCAGCTTAGGGTCAGGGGATGGAGAGACCCAGTACTTC. Protein sequence: CASSLGSGDGETQYF. Together with reference TRBV7-9 and TRBJ2-5, the CDR3 gives the full variable domain: DTGVSQNPRHKITKRGQNVTFRCDPISEHNRLYWYRQTLGQGPEFLTYFQNEAQLEKSRLLSDRFSAERPKGSFSTLEIQRTEQGDSAMYLCASSLGSGDGETQYFGPGTRLLVL.

The sample holds a few counts of this clone. The chain joins TRBV7-8 to TRBJ2-5, with a possible D match to TRBD1 (6 bases). The CDR3 totals 13 residues. The germline CDR1 and CDR2 sequences are SGHVS and FQNEAQ. V lost 4 bases and J 3 bases, leaving 9 bases between the germline ends. The CDR3: CASSSDREETQYF. CDR3 coding DNA: TGTGCCAGCAGCTCGGACAGAGAAGAGACCCAGTACTTC.

The chain couples TRBV4-1 to TRBJ2-1; 10 nucleotides align to TRBD1. Germline V CDR1 and CDR2: MGHRA, YSYEKL. The CDR3 extends over 19 amino acids. V shed 4 bases, J shed 9 bases, and the junction held 21 bases outside the gene matches. CDR3 sequence reads: CASSLTNNPGQGFGSEQFF. CDR3 coding DNA: TGCGCCAGCAGCCTGACCAATAACCCGGGACAGGGGTTTGGTAGTGAGCAGTTCTTC.

The chain employs TRBV4-3 and TRBJ1-1; the match to TRBD1 covers 10 bases. CDR1 and CDR2 from the germline V gene are LGHNA and YSLEER. The length of the CDR3 is 17 residues. J was trimmed by 4 bases and V by 0 bases; bases with no gene match: 8. The CDR3 spells CASSQDHGRDRGTEAFF. CDR3 nucleotides: TGCGCCAGCAGCCAAGATCATGGAAGGGACAGGGGCACTGAAGCTTTCTTT.

The chain links TRBV7-3 to TRBJ2-2, with 12 bases fitting TRBD2. The J segment lost 4 bases and the V segment lost 4 bases, leaving 10 bases of the junction unmatched. The CDR3 sequence is 18 residues long. Germline V lookup: CDR1 SGHTA, CDR2 FQGTGA. The CDR3 DNA reads TGTGCCAGCAGCTCTGGACTAGCGGGGCCCGGTTCCACCGGGGAGCTGTTTTTT. Amino acid sequence: CASSSGLAGPGSTGELFF.

The chain uses TRBV28 and TRBJ2-1; 8 bases align to TRBD1. Germline values: CDR1 MDHEN, CDR2 SYDVKM. The CDR3 extends over 14 amino acids. Unmatched junction bases numbered 8, after V lost 6 bases and J lost 7 bases. DNA for the CDR3: TGTGCCAGCAGATTGGCAGGGGGCTCGAATGAGCAGTTCTTC. This encodes CASRLAGGSNEQFF.

There are a few counts of this clone. The CDR3 here is CASRGQANEKLFF. The CDR3 DNA reads TGTGCCAGCAGGGGACAGGCTAATGAAAAACTGTTTTTT. The chain has TRBV2 and TRBJ1-4; 8 bases are shared with TRBD1. The CDR3 length is 13 residues. V shed 6 bases and J 3 bases; nucleotides not matched to a gene: 0. The V gene's germline CDR1 is SNHLY and CDR2 FYNNEI.

The gene calls are TRBV6-6 and TRBJ1-4; possible D gene TRBD1, 6 bases. Germline V gene sequence: CDR1 MNHNY, CDR2 SVGAGI (reference sequence). The germline V and J ends were trimmed by 6 bases and 8 bases, with 19 bases remaining between them. This CDR3 has 15 amino acids. This CDR3 is CASRPNTGPGEKLFF. The CDR3 nucleotides are TGTGCCAGCAGACCCAATACAGGGCCTGGCGAAAAACTGTTTTTT.

This clone has more than one count but fewer than ten. The chain joins TRBV30 to TRBJ2-3; the match to TRBD2 covers 9 bases. The V segment lost 0 bases and the J segment 2 bases; nucleotides outside the gene matches: 15. The CDR3 spans 19 residues. Germline V gives CDR1 GTSNPN, CDR2 SVGIG (reference sequence). The CDR3 is CAWSVLHPGLATNTDTQYF. In nucleotides, the CDR3 is TGTGCCTGGAGTGTCCTTCACCCTGGACTAGCGACCAACACAGATACGCAGTATTTT.

The rearrangement joins TRBV28 to TRBJ2-2, with a possible D match to TRBD1 (5 bases). The CDR3 sequence is 15 residues long. Germline V gene data show CDR1 as MDHEN and CDR2 as SYDVKM. V lost 7 bases and J lost 0, with 12 bases in between. The CDR3, as DNA: TGTGCCAGCAACATGGGGCAATCGAACACCGGGGAGCTGTTTTTT. Its protein product is CASNMGQSNTGELFF. Together with reference TRBV28 and TRBJ2-2, the CDR3 gives the full variable domain: DVKVTQSSRYLVKRTGEKVFLECVQDMDHENMFWYRQDPGLGLRLIYFSYDVKMKEKGDIPEGYSVSREKKERFSLILESASTNQTSMYLCASNMGQSNTGELFFGEGSRLTVL.

This clone appeared a few times. The chain has TRBV20-1 and TRBJ2-1, with D possibly matching TRBD2 (6 bases). The V gene's germline CDR1 is DFQATT and CDR2 SNEGSKA (reference sequence). This CDR3 is 11 amino acids long. The DNA of the CDR3 is TGCAGCGTGGAGGGTGACAATGAGCAGTTCTTC. Its translation is CSVEGDNEQFF.

J is TRBJ1-6 and V is TRBV4-2; D perhaps matches TRBD1 (5 bases). The CDR3 is made up of 15 amino acids. Germline-derived CDR1 and CDR2 are LGHNA and YNFKEQ. With 0 bases removed from V and 9 bases from J, the gap between germline ends came to 12 bases. The chain's CDR3 is CASSQELRGASPLHF. The CDR3 region has the DNA TGTGCCAGCAGCCAAGAGTTAAGGGGCGCTTCACCCCTCCACTTT.

The rearrangement uses TRBV27 and TRBJ1-6; TRBD1 matches 7 bases. The CDR3 consists of 18 residues. V lost 5 bases, J lost 0 bases, and 10 bases stayed unmatched. The germline CDR1 and CDR2 sequences are MNHEY and SMNVEV (reference sequence). CDR3: CASSLGGQRSSYNSPLHF. CDR3 coding DNA: TGTGCCAGCAGTCTCGGGGGACAGAGGAGCTCCTATAATTCACCCCTCCACTTT.

This clone was counted only a few times. One end of the junction is discordant with germline, which a read error may explain. The gene calls are TRBV7-2 and TRBJ1-1, with no clear D. CDR1 is SGHTA, CDR2 FQGNSA, per germline. The CDR3 totals 14 residues. CDR3 coding DNA: TGCGCCAGCAGCCAAGTAGATAAGTACACTGAAGCTTTCTTT. Translation: CASSQVDKYTEAFF.

This clone was counted between two and nine times. The chain uses TRBV11-2 and TRBJ2-1; D might be TRBD1 (5 bases). V was shortened by 4 bases and J by 9 bases, with 13 bases between the two germline ends. CDR3 length equals 13 residues. The germline V gene encodes CDR1 SGHAT and CDR2 FQNNGV. The CDR3 region is CASSSVGQSEQFF. CDR3 bases: TGTGCCAGCAGCTCGGTGGGGCAAAGTGAGCAGTTCTTC. Together with reference TRBV11-2 and TRBJ2-1, the CDR3 gives the full variable domain: EAGVAQSPRYKIIEKRQSVAFWCNPISGHATLYWYQQILGQGPKLLIQFQNNGVVDDSQLPKDRFSAERLKGVDSTLKIQPAKLEDSAVYLCASSSVGQSEQFFGPGTRLTVL.

This clone was observed a few times. This sequence joins TRBV15 and TRBJ2-5, with 7 bases aligning to TRBD1. CDR3 length: 15 amino acids. Losses at the gene ends were 1 base for V and 2 bases for J; bases not matched to a gene: 4. CDR1 is LNHNV, CDR2 YYDKDF, per germline (reference sequence). The chain's CDR3 is CATSRGGQNQETQYF. The CDR3 nucleotides are TGTGCCACCAGCAGAGGGGGACAGAATCAAGAGACCCAGTACTTC.

This clone was counted only a few times. The rearrangement joins TRBV6-1 to TRBJ1-2, with TRBD1 identical over 8 bases. CDR3 size: 13 residues. From germline, CDR1 is MNHNS and CDR2 SASEGT. V lost 6 bases, J lost 4 bases, and 4 bases stayed unmatched. CDR3 nucleotides: TGTGCCAGCAGCCTGACAGGGGCCTATGGCTACACCTTC. This encodes CASSLTGAYGYTF.

This clone has just a few counts. The rearrangement uses TRBV6-6 and TRBJ1-2; possible D gene TRBD1, 5 bases. CDR3 length equals 11 residues. The germline V and J ends were trimmed by 2 bases and 8 bases, with 6 bases remaining between them. Per germline, CDR1 MNHNY and CDR2 SVGAGI (reference sequence). CDR3 in DNA: TGTGCCAGCAGTTACCAGGGAGGCTACACCTTC. Its translation is CASSYQGGYTF.

The V gene is TRBV14, the J gene TRBJ2-7; 9 positions match TRBD2. The CDR3 sequence is 16 residues long. The trim removed 4 bases at V and 0 bases at J, leaving 7 bases unmatched. CDR1 is SGHDN, CDR2 FVKESK, per germline. DNA for the CDR3: TGTGCCAGCAGCCCCTCCGGGACTAGCCGCTCCTACGAGCAGTACTTC. Translated, it gives CASSPSGTSRSYEQYF.

This chain links TRBV9 with TRBJ1-6; 7 bases fit TRBD1. The CDR3 contains 15 residues. Germline V lookup: CDR1 SGDLS, CDR2 YYNGEE. With V trimmed by 4 bases and J by 5 bases, 6 bases remained unmatched. CDR3 residues: CASSFSGTDNSPLHF. CDR3 DNA: TGTGCCAGCAGCTTTTCCGGGACAGATAATTCACCCCTCCACTTT.